This TCR beta chain was sequenced during a study of cytomegalovirus exposure and HLA in healthy donors. For this clone: As yet, its antigen is unknown.

The primer mix had 60 Vbeta and 13 Jbeta primers. Sequenced by immunoSEQ multiplex PCR; TCRdb stores in-frame clones only, minus some. The sample lists fewer than 130,000 clones, approximately 70% seen once, with 9.5% to 13% in the top ten. Notes on the study in general: There were three CMV-associated chains whose specificity for CMV antigens was confirmed in vitro. After further analysis at a later stage, 16,951 TCR beta sequences were associated with HLA alleles at 0.05 false discovery rate.

The V gene's germline CDR1 is MNHEY and CDR2 SMNVEV (reference sequence). J lost 2 bases, V lost 2 bases, and 0 bases had no gene match. CDR3 size: 15 residues. Sequences were obtained from PBMCs. The receptor comes from a man in his forties or fifties in good health and CMV-seropositive. The chain uses TRBV27 and TRBJ2-1, with 10 bases lining up with TRBD2. The CDR3 coding sequence is TGTGCCAGCAGTTTAACTAGCGGGACCTACAATGAGCAGTTCTTC. Translation gives CASSLTSGTYNEQFF.